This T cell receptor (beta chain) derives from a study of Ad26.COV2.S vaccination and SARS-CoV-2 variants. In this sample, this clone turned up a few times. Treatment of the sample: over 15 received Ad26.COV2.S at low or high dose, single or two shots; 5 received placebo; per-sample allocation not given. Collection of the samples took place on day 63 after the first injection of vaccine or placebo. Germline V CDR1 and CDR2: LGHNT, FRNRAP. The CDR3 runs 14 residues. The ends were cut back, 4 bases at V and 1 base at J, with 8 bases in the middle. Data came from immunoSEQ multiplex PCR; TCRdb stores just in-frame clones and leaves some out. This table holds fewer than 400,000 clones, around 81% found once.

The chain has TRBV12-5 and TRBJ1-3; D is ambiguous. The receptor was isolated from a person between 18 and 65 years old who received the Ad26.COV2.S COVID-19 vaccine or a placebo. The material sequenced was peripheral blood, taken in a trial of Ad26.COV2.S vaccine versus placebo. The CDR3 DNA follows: TGTGCTAGTGGTTATCAGGATTCTGGAAACACCATATATTTT. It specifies CASGYQDSGNTIYF.